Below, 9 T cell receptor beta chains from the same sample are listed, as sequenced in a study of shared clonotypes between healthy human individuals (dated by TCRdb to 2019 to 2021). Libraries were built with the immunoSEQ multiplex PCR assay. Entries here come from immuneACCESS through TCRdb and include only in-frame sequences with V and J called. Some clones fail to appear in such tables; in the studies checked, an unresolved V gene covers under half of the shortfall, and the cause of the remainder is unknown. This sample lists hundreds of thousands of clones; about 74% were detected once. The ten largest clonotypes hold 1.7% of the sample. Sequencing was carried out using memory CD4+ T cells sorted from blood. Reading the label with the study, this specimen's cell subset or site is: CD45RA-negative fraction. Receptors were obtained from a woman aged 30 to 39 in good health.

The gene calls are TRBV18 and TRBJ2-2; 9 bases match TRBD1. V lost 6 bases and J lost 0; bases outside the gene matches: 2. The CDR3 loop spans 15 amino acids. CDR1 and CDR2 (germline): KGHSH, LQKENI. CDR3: CASSGQGTNTGELFF. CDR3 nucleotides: TGTGCCAGCTCCGGACAGGGGACGAACACCGGGGAGCTGTTTTTT.

Here the CDR3 reads CASSSRQYVNNEQFF. The CDR3 nucleotides read TGTGCCAGCAGCTCCCGGCAATACGTTAACAATGAGCAGTTCTTC. The chain has TRBV5-4 and TRBJ2-1, with D unclear. The CDR3 covers 15 residues. Germline CDR1 reads SGHNT; CDR2 reads YYREEE (reference sequence). Trimming pared 3 bases from V and 5 bases from J, leaving 15 bases between.

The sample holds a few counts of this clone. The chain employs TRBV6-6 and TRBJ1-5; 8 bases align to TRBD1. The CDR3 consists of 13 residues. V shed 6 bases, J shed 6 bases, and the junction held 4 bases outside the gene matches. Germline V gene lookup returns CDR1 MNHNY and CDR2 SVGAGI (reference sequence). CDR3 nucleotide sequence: TGTGCCAGCAGAGGGGACAGGCCTCAGCCCCAGCATTTT. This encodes CASRGDRPQPQHF.

As DNA, the CDR3 is TGTGCCAGCAGCAGTCCAATGAACACTGAAGCTTTCTTT. Protein: CASSSPMNTEAFF. The V gene is TRBV21-1, the J gene TRBJ1-1; no check of the table's D call, TRBD1, against the DNA was made. TRBV21-1 is assigned pseudogene status. This CDR3 is 13 amino acids long.

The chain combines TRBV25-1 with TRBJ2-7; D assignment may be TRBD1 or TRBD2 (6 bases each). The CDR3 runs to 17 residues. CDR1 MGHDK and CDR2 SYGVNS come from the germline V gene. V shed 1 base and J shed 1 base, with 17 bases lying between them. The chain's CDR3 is CASSESGGQQGSYEQYF. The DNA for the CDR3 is TGTGCCAGCAGTGAATCCGGAGGGCAACAGGGTTCCTACGAGCAGTACTTC.

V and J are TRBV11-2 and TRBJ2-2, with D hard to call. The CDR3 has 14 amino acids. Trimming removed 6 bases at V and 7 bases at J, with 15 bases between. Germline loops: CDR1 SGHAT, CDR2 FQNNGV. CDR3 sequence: CASRPANPFGELFF. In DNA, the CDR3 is TGTGCCAGCAGACCGGCTAATCCGTTCGGGGAGCTGTTTTTT.

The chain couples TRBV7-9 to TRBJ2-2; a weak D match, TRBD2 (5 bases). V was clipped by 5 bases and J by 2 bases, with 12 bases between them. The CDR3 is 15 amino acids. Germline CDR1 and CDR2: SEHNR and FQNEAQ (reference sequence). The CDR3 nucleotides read TGTGCCAGCAGCCCTCGGAGCGGAAACACCGGGGAGCTGTTTTTT. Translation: CASSPRSGNTGELFF.

This CDR3 is CSARGVDGYTF. Written as DNA, the CDR3 is TGCAGTGCTAGAGGTGTTGATGGCTACACCTTC. This chain connects TRBV20-1 to TRBJ1-2, with D uncertain. The CDR3 has 11 amino acids. Germline loops: CDR1 DFQATT, CDR2 SNEGSKA (reference sequence). The germline V and J ends were trimmed by 1 base and 6 bases, with 6 bases remaining between them.

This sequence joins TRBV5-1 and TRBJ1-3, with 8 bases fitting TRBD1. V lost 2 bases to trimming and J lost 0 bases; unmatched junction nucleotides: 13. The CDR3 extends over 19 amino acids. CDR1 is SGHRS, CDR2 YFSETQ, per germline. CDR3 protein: CASSFLPGQARSSGNTIYF. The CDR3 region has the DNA TGCGCCAGCAGCTTTCTCCCGGGACAGGCAAGGAGCTCTGGAAACACCATATATTTT. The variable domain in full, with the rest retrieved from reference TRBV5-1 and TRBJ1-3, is KAGVTQTPRYLIKTRGQQVTLSCSPISGHRSVSWYQQTPGQGLQFLFEYFSETQRNKGNFPGRFSGRQFSNSRSEMNVSTLELGDSALYLCASSFLPGQARSSGNTIYFGEGSWLTVV.